Sequencing of this TCR beta chain was carried out in a study of spatial heterogeneity in lung cancer. Study overall: Raw-read counts averaged over ten per unique TCR and UMI combination.

This clonotype occurred many times. TCR cDNA molecules each carried a unique molecular identifier. TCRdb re-called the 5' RACE reads through MiXCR, storing one row per CDR3 protein. This table holds 50,000 to 65,000 distinct CDR3 sequences, roughly 7% found once. The time point was: sample taken at primary tumor resection. In each case, whole RNA from tumor, nontumor lung or frozen PBMC was sequenced unsorted. The TCR sequence derives from a female donor with early-stage non-small cell lung cancer. The sample in question was PBMCs, obtained at surgery.

The CDR3 DNA is TGTGCCAGCAGTTTATCTGGGACCTCTGGAAACACCATATATTTT. It yields the protein CASSLSGTSGNTIYF. The chain has TRBV27 and TRBJ1-3; D is possibly TRBD1 (5 bases). Germline CDR1 and CDR2: MNHEY and SMNVEV (reference sequence). Deletions cut 0 bases from V and 0 bases from J, with 6 bases between. The CDR3 is made up of 15 amino acids.